What follows is one T cell receptor (beta chain) and its context. Per the original methods: Reference gene primer amplification gave nucleated cell count estimates. Measured with immunoSEQ multiplex PCR; TCRdb has only the in-frame clones, and not every one. That table supplies the V and J calls and clone size; D and trimming were determined from the DNA. The sample shows approximately 15,000 clones, over 65% of them seen only once. V was clipped by 0 bases and J by 7 bases; unmatched bases: 9. The CDR3 consists of 16 residues. CDR1 is MNHEY and CDR2 is SVGAGI in the germline V gene. This entry belongs to a study of blood T cell repertoires in COVID-19. The overall study: The study drew acute and convalescent COVID-19 samples from the United States, Italy and Spain. Sources were T cells, B-cell-depleted T cells, or PBMCs; the material itself was cDNA or gDNA.

This chain uses TRBV6-5 with TRBJ2-1; 7 bases agree with TRBD1. The TCR comes from a boy younger than 10 with active or convalescent COVID-19. The sequenced sample consisted of peripheral blood. CDR3 in DNA: TGTGCCAGCAGTTACTCGACAGGGAGTCTAGTAAATGAGCAGTTCTTC. Translating gives CASSYSTGSLVNEQFF.